This TCR beta chain emerged from a study of cytomegalovirus exposure and HLA in healthy donors. Study observations and caveats: Some TCR beta chains (more than 150 of them) were listed as cytomegalovirus-associated.

The donors were in the approximately 110-subject validation cohort; that cohort was separate from the roughly 730-subject first cohort. Of note for this clone: As yet, its antigen is unknown.

TCRdb's table, derived via immunoSEQ multiplex PCR, lists solely in-frame clones and lacks some. This table has about 150,000 clones, roughly 93% appearing once. The germline V gene encodes CDR1 SGDLS and CDR2 YYNGEE. CDR3 length equals 14 residues. Trimming left V 4 bases short and J 5 bases short, with 15 bases between. The TCR originated in a young man in good health and CMV-seropositive. This sequence joins TRBV9 and TRBJ2-5, with D maybe TRBD2 (6 bases). Source material: PBMCs. The CDR3 DNA is TGTGCCAGCAGCCAAAAGGGACTTCTGGAGACCCAGTACTTC. It yields the protein CASSQKGLLETQYF.